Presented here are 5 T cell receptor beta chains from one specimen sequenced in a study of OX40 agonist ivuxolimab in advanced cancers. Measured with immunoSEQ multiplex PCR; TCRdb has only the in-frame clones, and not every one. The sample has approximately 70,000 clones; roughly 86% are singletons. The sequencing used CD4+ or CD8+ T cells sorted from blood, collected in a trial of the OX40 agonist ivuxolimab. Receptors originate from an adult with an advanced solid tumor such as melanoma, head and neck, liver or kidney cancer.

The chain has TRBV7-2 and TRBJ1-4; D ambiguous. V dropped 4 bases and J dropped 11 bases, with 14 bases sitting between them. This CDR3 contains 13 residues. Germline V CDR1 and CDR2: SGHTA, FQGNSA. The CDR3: CASSSDLGGKLFF. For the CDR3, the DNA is TGTGCCAGCAGCTCTGACCTGGGAGGCAAACTGTTTTTT.

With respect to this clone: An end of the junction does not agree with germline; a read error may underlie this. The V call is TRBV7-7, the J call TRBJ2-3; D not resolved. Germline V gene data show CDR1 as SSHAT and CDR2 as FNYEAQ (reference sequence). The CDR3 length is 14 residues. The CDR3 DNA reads TGTGCTAGCAGCTTGGGTGGGCGAGGAGATACGCAGTATTTT. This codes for CASSLGGRGDTQYF.

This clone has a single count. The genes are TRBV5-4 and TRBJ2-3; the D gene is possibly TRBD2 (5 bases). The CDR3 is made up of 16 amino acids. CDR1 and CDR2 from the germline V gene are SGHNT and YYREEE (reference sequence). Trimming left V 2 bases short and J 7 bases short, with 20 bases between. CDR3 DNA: TGTGCCAGCAGCTTCGCAAGCGGCACCCCCGGGTATACGCAGTATTTT. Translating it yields CASSFASGTPGYTQYF.

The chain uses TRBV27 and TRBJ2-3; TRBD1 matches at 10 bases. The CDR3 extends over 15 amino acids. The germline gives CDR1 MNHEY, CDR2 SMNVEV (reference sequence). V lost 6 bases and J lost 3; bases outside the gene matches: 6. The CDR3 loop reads CASSPGQGRTDTQYF. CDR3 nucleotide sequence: TGTGCCAGCAGCCCGGGACAGGGGAGGACAGATACGCAGTATTTT.

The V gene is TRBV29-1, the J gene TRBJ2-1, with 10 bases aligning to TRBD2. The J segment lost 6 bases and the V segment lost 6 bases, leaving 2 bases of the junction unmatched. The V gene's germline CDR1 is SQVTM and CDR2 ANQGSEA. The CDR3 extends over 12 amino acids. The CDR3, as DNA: TGCAGCGTAGGGACTAGCGTCAATGAGCAGTTCTTC. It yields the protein CSVGTSVNEQFF.